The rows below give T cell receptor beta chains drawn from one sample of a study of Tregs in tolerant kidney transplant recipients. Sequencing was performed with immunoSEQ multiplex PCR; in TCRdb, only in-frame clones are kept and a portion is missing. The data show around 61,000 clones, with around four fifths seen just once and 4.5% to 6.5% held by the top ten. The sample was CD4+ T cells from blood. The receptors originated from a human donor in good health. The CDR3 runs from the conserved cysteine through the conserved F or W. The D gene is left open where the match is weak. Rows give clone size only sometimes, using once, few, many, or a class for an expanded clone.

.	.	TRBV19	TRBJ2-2	CASSIGRNTGELFF	TGTGCCAGTAGTATTGGTCGTAACACCGGGGAGCTGTTTTTT
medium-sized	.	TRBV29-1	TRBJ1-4	CSVEWPGRDEKLFF	TGCAGCGTTGAATGGCCGGGACGGGATGAAAAACTGTTTTTT
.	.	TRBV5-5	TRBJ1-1	CASSWLERGTEAFF	TGTGCCAGCAGCTGGCTCGAGAGGGGGACTGAAGCTTTCTTT
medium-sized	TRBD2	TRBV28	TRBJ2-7	CASSPPGTSIYEQYF	TGTGCCAGCAGTCCCCCCGGGACTAGTATCTACGAGCAGTACTTC
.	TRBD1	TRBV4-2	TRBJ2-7	CASSQVQQGGVDEQYF	TGTGCCAGCAGTCAAGTACAACAGGGGGGAGTCGACGAGCAGTACTTC
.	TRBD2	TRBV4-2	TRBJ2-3	CASSQVVPGTSGASTDTQYF	TGTGCCAGCAGCCAAGTTGTCCCCGGGACTAGCGGAGCTAGCACAGATACGCAGTATTTT
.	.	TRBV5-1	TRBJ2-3	CASRLDYPSTDTQYF	TGCGCCAGCAGGCTCGACTACCCCAGCACAGATACGCAGTATTTT
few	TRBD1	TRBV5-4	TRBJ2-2	CASSSPGQGAGELFF	TGTGCCAGCAGCTCACCGGGACAGGGAGCCGGGGAGCTGTTTTTT
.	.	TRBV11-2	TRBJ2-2	CASSLIATGELFF	TGTGCCAGCAGCTTAATCGCTACCGGGGAGCTGTTTTTT
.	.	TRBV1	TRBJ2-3	CTSIPFQRVTDTQYF	TGCACCAGCATCCCTTTCCAGCGGGTCACAGATACGCAGTATTTT
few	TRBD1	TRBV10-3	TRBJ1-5	CAYWTGGIGVGQPQHF	TGTGCCTACTGGACAGGGGGCATCGGAGTGGGTCAGCCCCAGCATTTT
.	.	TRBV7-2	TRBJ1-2	CASSLDTLGVGYTF	TGTGCCAGCAGCTTAGATACACTAGGGGTAGGCTACACCTTC
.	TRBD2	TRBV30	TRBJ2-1	CAWSVNLAGGPGSQFF	TGTGCCTGGAGTGTTAATCTAGCGGGAGGGCCGGGCTCGCAGTTCTTC
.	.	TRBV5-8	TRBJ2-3	CASSSLTDTQYF	TGTGCCAGCAGCTCCTTAACAGATACGCAGTATTTT
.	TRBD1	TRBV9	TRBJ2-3	CASTGTGTPQTTQYF	TGTGCCAGCACCGGGACAGGGACGCCACAGACTACGCAGTATTTT
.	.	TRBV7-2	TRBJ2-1	CASSSMLVSYNEQFF	TGTGCCAGCAGCTCAATGCTTGTTTCCTACAATGAGCAGTTCTTC
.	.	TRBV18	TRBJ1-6	CASSPGGGNSPLHF	TGTGCCAGCTCACCAGGGGGTGGTAATTCACCCCTCCACTTT
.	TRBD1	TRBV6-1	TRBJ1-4	CASLGQGGSEKLFF	TGTGCCAGCCTGGGACAGGGCGGGAGTGAAAAACTGTTTTTT
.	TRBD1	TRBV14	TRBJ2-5	CASSQATGGLETQYF	TGTGCCAGCAGCCAAGCTACAGGGGGCCTAGAGACCCAGTACTTC
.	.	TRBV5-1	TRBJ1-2	CASSLDLPTDYTF	TGCGCCAGCAGCTTGGATTTACCTACGGACTACACCTTC
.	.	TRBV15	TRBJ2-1	CATSRDIGVAVEQFF	TGTGCCACCAGCAGAGATATAGGGGTAGCTGTTGAGCAGTTCTTC
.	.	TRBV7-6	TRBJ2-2	CASSVTGELFF	TGTGCCAGCAGCGTCACCGGGGAGCTGTTTTTT
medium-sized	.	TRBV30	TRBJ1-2	CAWRKGPSNYGYTF	TGTGCCTGGCGCAAGGGACCTTCTAACTATGGCTACACCTTC
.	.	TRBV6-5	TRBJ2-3	CASSYEGGRDTQYF	TGTGCCAGCAGTTACGAAGGGGGAAGGGATACGCAGTATTTT
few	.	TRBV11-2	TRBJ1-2	CASSLDPGANYGYTF	TGTGCCAGCAGCCTCGACCCGGGAGCTAACTATGGCTACACCTTC
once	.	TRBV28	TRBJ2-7	CASSPWDGSRYEQYF	TGTGCCAGCAGTCCTTGGGACGGGAGCCGCTACGAGCAGTACTTC
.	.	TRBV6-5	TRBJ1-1	CASSYGVGGAFF	TGTGCCAGCAGTTACGGAGTTGGGGGGGCTTTCTTT
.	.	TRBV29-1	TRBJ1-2	CSVVGTFNYGYTF	TGCAGCGTGGTGGGGACATTTAACTATGGCTACACCTTC
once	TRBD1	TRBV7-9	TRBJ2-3	CASSFQGQGTYF	TGTGCCAGCAGCTTTCAGGGACAGGGGACGTATTTT
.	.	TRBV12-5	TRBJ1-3	CASGLGRTSGNTIYF	TGTGCTAGTGGTTTGGGGCGGACCTCTGGAAACACCATATATTTT
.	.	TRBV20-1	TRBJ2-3	CSAGYGDTQYF	TGCAGTGCAGGGTACGGAGATACGCAGTATTTT
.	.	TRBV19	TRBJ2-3	CANLGGTSSTDTQYF	TGTGCCAACCTAGGGGGGACTTCGAGCACAGATACGCAGTATTTT
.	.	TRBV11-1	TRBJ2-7	CASSEQGDTHYEQYF	TGTGCCAGCAGCGAACAAGGGGACACGCACTACGAGCAGTACTTC
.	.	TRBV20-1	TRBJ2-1	CSAWGGGEQFF	TGCAGTGCCTGGGGAGGGGGTGAGCAGTTCTTC
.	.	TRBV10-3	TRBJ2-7	CAISPRAGIGGEQYF	TGTGCCATCAGCCCCCGGGCAGGGATTGGCGGCGAGCAGTACTTC
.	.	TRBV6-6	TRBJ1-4	CASSSPRGNEKLFF	TGTGCCAGCAGTTCCCCGAGGGGTAATGAAAAACTGTTTTTT
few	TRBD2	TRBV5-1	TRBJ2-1	CASSLRSSGGAANEQFF	TGCGCCAGCAGCTTGAGGTCTAGCGGGGGGGCCGCGAATGAGCAGTTCTTC
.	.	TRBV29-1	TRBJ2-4	CSAGPKGIQYF	TGCAGCGCAGGACCCAAAGGCATTCAGTACTTC
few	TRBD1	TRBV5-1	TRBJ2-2	CASSLEGTGNTGELFF	TGCGCCAGCAGCTTGGAAGGGACAGGGAACACCGGGGAGCTGTTTTTT
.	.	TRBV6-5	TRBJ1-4	CASKPRGYNEKLFF	TGTGCCAGCAAGCCGAGGGGGTATAATGAAAAACTGTTTTTT
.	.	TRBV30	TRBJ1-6	CAWSNEQGRSPLHF	TGTGCCTGGAGTAATGAACAGGGCAGGTCACCCCTCCACTTT
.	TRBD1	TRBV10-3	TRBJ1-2	CAIRDTGGVPGYTF	TGTGCCATCAGGGATACAGGGGGAGTTCCTGGCTACACCTTC
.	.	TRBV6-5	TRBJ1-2	CASRRGASNYGYTF	TGTGCCAGCAGACGGGGGGCCAGCAACTATGGCTACACCTTC
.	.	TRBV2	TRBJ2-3	CASSDDAGATTDTQYF	TGTGCCAGCAGTGATGATGCGGGGGCCACGACAGATACGCAGTATTTT
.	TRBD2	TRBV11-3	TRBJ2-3	CASSVLAGGSDTQYF	TGTGCCAGCAGCGTACTAGCGGGAGGGTCAGATACGCAGTATTTT
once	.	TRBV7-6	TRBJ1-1	CASSLVIAGNTEAFF	TGTGCCAGCAGCTTAGTAATCGCCGGGAACACTGAAGCTTTCTTT
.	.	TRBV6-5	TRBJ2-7	CASSRVLSYEQYF	TGTGCCAGCAGCCGCGTACTGAGCTACGAGCAGTACTTC
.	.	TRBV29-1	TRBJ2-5	CSVGKVAGVGGETQYF	TGCAGCGTTGGAAAAGTAGCAGGGGTTGGGGGAGAGACCCAGTACTTC
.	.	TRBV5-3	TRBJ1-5	CARSHAFEARRPQHF	TGTGCCAGAAGCCACGCCTTTGAGGCGAGGAGGCCCCAGCATTTT
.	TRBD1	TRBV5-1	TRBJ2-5	CASRPTGEETQYF	TGCGCCAGCAGACCGACAGGGGAAGAGACCCAGTACTTC
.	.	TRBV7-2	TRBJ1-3	CASSVLLGVQRNTIYF	TGTGCCAGCAGCGTCCTATTAGGGGTGCAGCGAAACACCATATATTTT
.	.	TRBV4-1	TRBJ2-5	CASSQDRLLGGETQYF	TGCGCCAGCAGCCAAGACCGCCTCCTAGGCGGGGAGACCCAGTACTTC